This T cell receptor beta chain was captured by sequencing in a study of blood T cell repertoires in COVID-19 (dated by TCRdb to 2019 to 2021). With regard to the full study: Collaborator samples came from the United States, Italy and Spain and covered acute and convalescent phases of COVID-19. The material from the prospective study consisted of cDNA or gDNA derived from T cells, B-cell-depleted T cells, or PBMCs. Subjects who had been exposed to COVID-19, were actively infected with it, or had recovered from it provided the deeply sampled blood TCRbeta repertoires that made up the dataset. The repertoires were released in a freely available public database meant as a resource for research on the immune response to SARS-CoV-2. The samples were drawn from two sources: the first 160 participants of the ongoing ImmuneRACE study, and 1,200 or so subjects contributed by 6 global collaborators. A de-identified subject ID, COVID-19 status, age in years and sex were almost always included in the sample metadata. Where available, HLA class I and class II types were obtained from metadata supplied by the sample provider rather than from assay-based typing.

With regard to this clone: There is no known antigen for this receptor. The record has no base qualities; no much larger clone is one base away.

On the study overall, not on this receptor specifically: How much clinical and demographic metadata was included differed by source and by participant, and the metadata was provided uncurated.

TCRbeta CDR3 regions were amplified from genomic DNA using the immunoSEQ Assay, a bias-controlled multiplex PCR. The study's processing was this. The number of nucleated cells in each sample was estimated by amplification of reference gene primers within the assay. Sequence reads were collapsed and filtered to measure the absolute abundance of every unique TCRbeta CDR3 rearrangement. For each sample, productive Simpson clonality was calculated as the square root of Simpson's diversity index across productive rearrangements. Drawn from immuneACCESS, this table holds only the in-frame rearrangements with V and J called that TCRdb kept. Clones are partly lost; checked studies trace under half to an unresolved V gene and leave the rest unexplained. V and J calls and clone size are given by that table; D and trimming were obtained from the DNA. The sample contains about 250,000 clones, 70% to 85% of them found a single time. The ten biggest clones cover nearly 9% of the sample.

V drops 3 bases and J drops 3 bases, leaving 14 bases in between. Reading from cysteine to phenylalanine, the CDR3 counts 15 amino acids. The sequence is cut down to CDR3 DNA, 45 bases in frame from base 1. CDR1 KGHDR and CDR2 SFDVKD were looked up in the germline V gene. Whole blood was collected in K2EDTA tubes by collaborating institutions according to the institutions' own protocols. For TCRbeta analysis, collaborator samples were shipped as frozen whole blood, as isolated PBMCs, or as DNA extracted from either sample type. The clonotype originates from a man at least 80 years old with acute or convalescent COVID-19. Material: peripheral blood. The V and J genes are TRBV24-1 and TRBJ2-7, and the D gene may be TRBD1, 5 bases matching. Here is the DNA: TGTGCCACCAGTGATCTGGATTCAAGGGGCTACGAGCAGTACTTC. Its product reads: CATSDLDSRGYEQYF.